This TCR beta chain was captured by sequencing in a study of CD8+CD57+ T cells in acquired aplastic anemia. About the study: Average DNA yield from sorted CD4+ and CD8+ cells was around 3.2 ug.

With regard to this clonotype: Its antigen is currently unknown.

Study-wide points: Almost 30 shared CD8+ CDR3s appeared highly expressed within patients' immunodominant clones. A significant difference in CD8+ Simpson's diversity between patients and controls was not found.

The CDR3 sequence is 14 residues long. V was clipped by 4 bases and J by 5 bases; unmatched bases: 5. Germline loops: CDR1 SEHNR, CDR2 FQNEAQ (reference sequence). Genomic DNA, serving as template, underwent TCR beta VDJ and CDR3 profiling. MiXCR was run by TCRdb on the reads, yielding one entry per CDR3 protein. The top ten hold over 25% of the sample, which has some 200,000 distinct CDR3 sequences, approximately 60% seen once. The specimen was sorted CD4+, CD8+, or CD8+CD57+ T cells (not recorded which) from PBMCs. This receptor was taken from a human donor in good health. The gene calls are TRBV7-9 and TRBJ1-5; 7 bases are a match to TRBD1. In DNA, the CDR3 is TGTGCCAGCAGCTCTCCAGACAGGGATCAGCCCCAGCATTTT. Its protein is CASSSPDRDQPQHF.